This T cell receptor (beta chain) derives from a study of response to subunit inactivated influenza vaccine. Findings of the study overall: The authors offered the suggestion that each seasonal influenza vaccination recruits few new T cells.

A note on this clonotype: Its antigen is still unknown. Being one base from a much bigger clone, this may be a read error.

The ends were cut back, 6 bases at V and 3 bases at J, with 12 bases in the middle. This CDR3 comprises 13 residues. Each CDR3 protein is one row after TCRdb ran MiXCR on the RT-PCR reads. Of more than 700,000 distinct CDR3 sequences listed, 21% are singletons. This TCR derives from a man in his fifties or sixties who received an inactivated influenza vaccine. The specimen was PBMCs from blood, collected 5 days after vaccination. J is TRBJ2-7 and V is TRBV12-3 or TRBV12-4; D may be TRBD2 (6 bases). In DNA, the CDR3 is TGTGCCAGCAGCCGGGGGAGGAACTACGAGCAGTACTTC. Translated, it gives CASSRGRNYEQYF.